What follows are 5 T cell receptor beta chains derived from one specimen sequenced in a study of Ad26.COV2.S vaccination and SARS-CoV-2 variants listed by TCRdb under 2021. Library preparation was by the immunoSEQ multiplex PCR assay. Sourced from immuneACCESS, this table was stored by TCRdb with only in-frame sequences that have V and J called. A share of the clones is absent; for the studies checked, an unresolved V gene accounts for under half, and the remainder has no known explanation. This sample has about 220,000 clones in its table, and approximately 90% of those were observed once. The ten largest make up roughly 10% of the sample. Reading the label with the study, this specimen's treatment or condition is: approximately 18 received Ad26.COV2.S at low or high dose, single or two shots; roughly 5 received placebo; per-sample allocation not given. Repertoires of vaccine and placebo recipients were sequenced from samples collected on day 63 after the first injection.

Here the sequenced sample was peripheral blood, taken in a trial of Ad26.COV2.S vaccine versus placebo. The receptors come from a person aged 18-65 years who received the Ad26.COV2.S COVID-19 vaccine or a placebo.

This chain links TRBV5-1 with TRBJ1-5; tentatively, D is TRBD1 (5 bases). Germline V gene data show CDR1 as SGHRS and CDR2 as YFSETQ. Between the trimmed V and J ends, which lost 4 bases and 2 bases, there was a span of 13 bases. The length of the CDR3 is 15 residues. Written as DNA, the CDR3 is TGCGCCAGCAGCCAGGGCCCCGGGGGCAATCAGCCCCAGCATTTT. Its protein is CASSQGPGGNQPQHF.

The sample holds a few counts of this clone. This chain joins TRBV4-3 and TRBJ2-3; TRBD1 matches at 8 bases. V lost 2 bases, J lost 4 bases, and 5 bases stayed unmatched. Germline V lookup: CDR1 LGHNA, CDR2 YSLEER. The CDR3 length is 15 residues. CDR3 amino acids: CASSQSTGEADTQYF. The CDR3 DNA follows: TGCGCCAGCAGCCAATCGACAGGGGAAGCAGATACGCAGTATTTT.

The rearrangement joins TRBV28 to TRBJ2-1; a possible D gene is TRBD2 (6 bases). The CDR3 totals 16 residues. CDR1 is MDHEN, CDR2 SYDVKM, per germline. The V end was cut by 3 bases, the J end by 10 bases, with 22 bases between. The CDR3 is CASSFGGSGSTREQFF. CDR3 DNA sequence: TGTGCCAGCAGTTTTGGGGGGAGCGGGTCCACGCGGGAGCAGTTCTTC.

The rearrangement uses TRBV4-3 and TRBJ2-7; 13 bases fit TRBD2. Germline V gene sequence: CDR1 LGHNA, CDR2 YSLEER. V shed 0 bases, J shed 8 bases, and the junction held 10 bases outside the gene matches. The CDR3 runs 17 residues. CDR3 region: CASSQEGTSGVGGKQYF. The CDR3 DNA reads TGCGCCAGCAGCCAAGAAGGGACTAGCGGGGTGGGAGGGAAGCAGTACTTC.

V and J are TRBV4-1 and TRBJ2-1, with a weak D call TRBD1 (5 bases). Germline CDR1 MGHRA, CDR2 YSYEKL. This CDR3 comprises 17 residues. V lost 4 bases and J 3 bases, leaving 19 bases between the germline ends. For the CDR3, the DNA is TGCGCCAGCAGCCCTCTTGGCAGCCTAGGGGACTACAATGAGCAGTTCTTC. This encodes CASSPLGSLGDYNEQFF.